In this sample, the clone carrying this T cell receptor beta chain turned up many times. Its antigen is as yet unknown. This sample was included in a study of human T cells and chemical hapten exposure. Turning to the study itself: Cases of alopecia areata, totalis or universalis occurred in a predominantly female patient group.

Within the library, unique molecular identifiers were attached to each individual cDNA molecule. Original processing methods: Individual samples carried between roughly 23,224 and 690,600 TCRs, with 85,000 to 100,000 as the median. TCRdb itself ran the RACE reads through MiXCR, one entry per CDR3 protein. TCRdb's processing, not the study's, gives the V and J calls here. The sample carries around 44,000 distinct CDR3 sequences, under 4.5% recorded once. Germline CDR1 is SGHRS and CDR2 is YFSETQ. This CDR3 spans 14 amino acids. The ends were cut back, 0 bases at V and 4 bases at J, with 9 bases in the middle. Study-level results: Sensitizing to DPC left TCRs with a frequency above 1 in 1000 unaltered.

Time point meaning: patch test 1, 2 weeks after DPC sensitization. Treatment denoted: therapeutic diphenylcyclopropenone sensitization with weekly scalp DPC. Total RNA came from unfractionated whole blood. The clonotype comes from a man aged 45 to 65 with alopecia areata. Some clones in this sample may be carry-over from other donors' samples. Sequenced here: whole blood, sampled in connection with sensitization to the hapten diphenylcyclopropenone (DPC). V usage is TRBV5-1 and J usage is TRBJ2-3; tentatively, D is TRBD2 (5 bases). Written as DNA, the CDR3 is TGCGCCAGCAGCTTGGAACTAGTCCCAGATACGCAGTATTTT. Encoded protein: CASSLELVPDTQYF.